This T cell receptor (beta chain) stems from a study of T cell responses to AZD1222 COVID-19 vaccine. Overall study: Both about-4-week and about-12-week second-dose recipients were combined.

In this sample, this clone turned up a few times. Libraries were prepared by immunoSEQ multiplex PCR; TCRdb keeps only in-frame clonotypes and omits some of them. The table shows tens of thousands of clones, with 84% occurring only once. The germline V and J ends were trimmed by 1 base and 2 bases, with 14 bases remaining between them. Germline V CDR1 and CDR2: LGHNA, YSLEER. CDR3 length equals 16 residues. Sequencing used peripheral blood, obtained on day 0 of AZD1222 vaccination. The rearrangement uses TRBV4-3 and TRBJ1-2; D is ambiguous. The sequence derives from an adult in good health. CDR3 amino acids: CASSQAIRLGNYGYTF. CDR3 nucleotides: TGCGCCAGCAGCCAAGCCATTAGACTAGGGAACTATGGCTACACCTTC.